This TCR beta chain was profiled in a study of read filtering for tumor transcriptome and immune sequencing. The wider study: Mean patient age was approximately 66 years, range about 47 to 90; 17 male, 14 female.

This clonotype showed up many times. V was trimmed by 5 bases and J by 8 bases, leaving 15 bases between them. The CDR3 extends over 13 amino acids. Germline CDR1 SGHTA, CDR2 FQGNSA. The library was built from around 400 ng RNA with molecular barcoded adaptors for alpha/delta and beta/gamma chains. Each CDR3 protein is one row after TCRdb ran MiXCR on the reads. The sample records about 62,000 distinct CDR3 sequences, about 19% being singletons. The sequence derives from a donor aged 40 or older with multiple myeloma. The chain recombines TRBV7-2 with TRBJ1-1; D is undetermined. The sequenced material came from a population of CD138-negative cells sorted from bone marrow. CDR3 coding DNA: TGTGCCAGCAGCCCCCGGGGAGGTACCGAAGCTTTCTTT. Its translation: CASSPRGGTEAFF.